Listed here is a single T cell receptor beta chain. The CDR3 is 14 residues long. The germline V gene has CDR1 LGHNT and CDR2 FRNRAP. The V gene lost 2 bases and the J gene lost 6 bases, with 10 bases spanning the gap. The data are from a study of blood T cell repertoires in COVID-19. Study-level information: Samples taken during acute and convalescent COVID-19 were collected in the United States, Italy and Spain. T cells, B-cell-depleted T cells, or PBMCs supplied cDNA or gDNA.

Per the study methods: Counts of nucleated cells, estimated from reference gene primer amplification, were obtained. The protocol was immunoSEQ multiplex PCR, while the TCRdb copy is restricted to in-frame clones and leaves out a portion. V, J and clone size reflect that table, while D and trimming were determined from the DNA. The sample consists of roughly 110,000 clones, 81% of them appearing once. This chain connects TRBV12-5 to TRBJ1-4, with D perhaps TRBD1 (6 bases). The sequence came from a man aged 50 or older with acute or convalescent COVID-19. Input material: peripheral blood. CDR3: CASGLRGGDEKLFF. The CDR3 bases are TGTGCTAGTGGTTTGAGAGGGGGAGATGAAAAACTGTTTTTT.